This TCR beta chain was sequenced in a study of blood T cell repertoires in COVID-19. The CDR3 totals 14 residues. Trimming took 4 bases from V and 7 from J; bases not matched to a gene: 5. Germline CDR1 is SGHRS and CDR2 is YFSETQ. In the original analysis: Reference gene primer amplification yielded estimated nucleated cell counts. Sequenced by immunoSEQ multiplex PCR; TCRdb stores in-frame clones only, minus some. D and trimming come from the DNA, and the V and J calls and clone size come from that table. The table includes just over 300,000 clones, more than 75% detected once. Everyone who took part was 18 to 89 years old, and they came from some 23 US areas. Clinical histories supplied by participants themselves formed the basis of cohort assignment. Donors of Cohort 3 who recovered were those that had two negative PCRs, clearance, or symptom resolution.

The chain joins TRBV5-1 to TRBJ1-5, with TRBD1 identical over 10 bases. Sequenced material: PBMCs or T cells enriched from blood (not recorded which). The receptor's source is a man aged 25-40 years who had recovered from COVID-19. The CDR3 DNA sequence: TGCGCCAGCAGCCCGGGACAGGGGAGCCAGCCCCAGCATTTT. Protein: CASSPGQGSQPQHF.